This is a list of T cell receptor beta chains from one sample in a study of T cells in Graves' hyperthyroidism and ophthalmopathy. MiXCR was run by TCRdb on the multiplex PCR reads, yielding one entry per CDR3 protein. This sample has hundreds of thousands of distinct CDR3 sequences, with around 14% found just once. Sequencing was carried out using blood. The receptors originated from a woman in her thirties with Graves' hyperthyroidism that later progressed to Graves' ophthalmopathy. Both conserved end residues are part of each CDR3. A D gene is named only where the DNA matches it firmly. Only some rows state a clone size, as once, few, many or a class for expanded clones.

>TRBV6-1|TRBJ2-3|TRBD2|many
TGTGCCAGCAGTCAAGGACTAGCGGGAGGTTTCGCAGATACGCAGTATTTT
CASSQGLAGGFADTQYF
>TRBV25-1|TRBJ2-5|.|.
TGTGCCAGCAGTGAATACAGGGCGCGAGGGGAGACCCAGTACTTC
CASSEYRARGETQYF
>TRBV30|TRBJ2-1|.|few
TGTGCCGCCTCAGGGGACCCGAACTACAATGAGCAGTTCTTC
CAASGDPNYNEQFF
>TRBV28|TRBJ2-1|.|few
TGTGCCAGCAGTTCCCCTAGCGATGAGCAGTTCTTC
CASSSPSDEQFF
>TRBV3-1|TRBJ2-7|.|.
TGTGCCAGCAGCCCCGGACGGTACTACGAGCAGTACTTC
CASSPGRYYEQYF
>TRBV5-1|TRBJ2-3|TRBD1|.
TGCGCCAGCAGCGTAGGACAGGGCCCGTGGGCAGATACGCAGTATTTT
CASSVGQGPWADTQYF
>TRBV12-3/TRBV12-4|TRBJ2-7|.|many
TGTGCCAGCAGTACCCAGGGTTACGAGCAGTACTTC
CASSTQGYEQYF
>TRBV4-1|TRBJ2-7|TRBD1|.
TGCGCCAGCAGCCAATCAACAGGGGCCGAGCAGTACTTC
CASSQSTGAEQYF
>TRBV28|TRBJ1-1|TRBD1|many
TGTGCCAGCAGTTCCCCGGGACAGGGTGGGGGGGCTTTCTTT
CASSSPGQGGGAFF
>TRBV27|TRBJ2-2|.|many
TGTGCCAGCAGCCTACCCTCCGGGGAGCTGTTTTTT
CASSLPSGELFF
>TRBV11-3|TRBJ1-1|TRBD1|.
TGTGCCAGCAGCTCCCACTCCTCAGGGACAGTTGAAGCTTTCTTT
CASSSHSSGTVEAFF
>TRBV20-1|TRBJ2-1|TRBD1|.
TGCAGTGCTTCACGTACGGGACAGGGGGATGAGCAGTTCTTC
CSASRTGQGDEQFF
>TRBV30|TRBJ1-1|.|many
TGTGCCTGGAACCGCGGGGGGGGGCCTGAAGCTTTCTTT
CAWNRGGGPEAFF
>TRBV2|TRBJ1-5|TRBD1|many
TGTGCCAGCAGGGCCGACAGGGGCGGCAATCAGCCCCAGCATTTT
CASRADRGGNQPQHF
>TRBV11-3|TRBJ2-2|.|many
TGTGCCAGCAGCGACCCCAACTACCTGACAGACACCGGGGAGCTGTTTTTT
CASSDPNYLTDTGELFF
>TRBV19|TRBJ1-2|TRBD1|many
TGTGCCAGTAGTACGGGACAGGGGCAGTATGGCTACACCTTC
CASSTGQGQYGYTF
>TRBV19|TRBJ1-2|.|.
TGTGCCAGTAGTCTTGGACACTCTCCTCCTTGGACCTATGGCTACACCTTC
CASSLGHSPPWTYGYTF
>TRBV19|TRBJ1-1|.|few
TGTGCGCTGGGGGGAACTACGGGCACTGAAGCTTTCTTT
CALGGTTGTEAFF
>TRBV6-5|TRBJ2-7|.|.
TGTGCCAGCAGTTACTCGGTCGGGACGGAACTCTACGAGCAGTACTTC
CASSYSVGTELYEQYF
>TRBV15|TRBJ2-1|TRBD1|.
TGTGCCACCAGCAGAGATTGGGACAGGGAGAATGAGCAGTTCTTC
CATSRDWDRENEQFF
>TRBV12-5|TRBJ2-1|.|few
TGTGCTAGTGGTTTGGTAAACGGGCGGGGAATCTATGAGCAGTTCTTC
CASGLVNGRGIYEQFF
>TRBV27|TRBJ2-1|.|few
TGTGCCAGCAGTTTCTTGGAGAATGAGCAGTTCTTC
CASSFLENEQFF
>TRBV12-3/TRBV12-4|TRBJ1-5|.|many
TGTGCCAGCAGCGTAGCGGATTATCAGCCCCAGCATTTT
CASSVADYQPQHF
>TRBV7-9|TRBJ2-5|.|.
TGTGCCAGCAGCCGGGCCCCGGCCCAAGAGACCCAGTACTTC
CASSRAPAQETQYF
>TRBV20-1|TRBJ2-3|TRBD2|many
TGCAGTGTGCTAGCGGGAGCTGTAGATACGCAGTATTTT
CSVLAGAVDTQYF
>TRBV5-1|TRBJ2-5|.|.
TGCGCCAGCAGCTATTCCGGGACATCGCAAGAGACCCAGTACTTC
CASSYSGTSQETQYF
>TRBV6-5|TRBJ1-1|.|many
TGTGCCAGCAGTTACTGGAATCTGGGGGACACTGAAGCTTTCTTT
CASSYWNLGDTEAFF
>TRBV24-1|TRBJ2-7|TRBD1|few
TGTGCCACCAGCAGGGACAGGGGAGCCGAGCAGTACTTC
CATSRDRGAEQYF
>TRBV5-1|TRBJ2-7|.|many
TGCGCCAGCAGCTTGGACGGGGACTACGAGCAGTACTTC
CASSLDGDYEQYF
>TRBV7-2|TRBJ2-7|TRBD1|many
TGTGCCAGCAGCAGGGACAGCGAGCAGTACTTC
CASSRDSEQYF
>TRBV29-1|TRBJ2-1|TRBD1|many
TGCAGCGTTGCTTGGGGGGCAGGGGGCGATGAGCAGTTCTTC
CSVAWGAGGDEQFF
>TRBV6-1|TRBJ2-3|TRBD2|many
TGTGCCAGCAGTTCCCCCCGTACTAGCGGGGAGAGGAAAGATACGCAGTATTTT
CASSSPRTSGERKDTQYF
>TRBV5-5|TRBJ1-6|.|few
TGTGCCAGCAGTTCCATCAGGGGCGCAAATTCACCCCTCCACTTT
CASSSIRGANSPLHF